The clone carrying this TCR beta chain appeared once. The data originate from a study of blood T cell repertoires in COVID-19. This table comes from immunoSEQ multiplex PCR, and its TCRdb copy is limited to in-frame clones, with some not included. The data hold roughly 180,000 clones, with roughly three quarters observed a single time. V shed 4 bases and J shed 1 base, with 7 bases lying between them. CDR1 is SNHLY and CDR2 is FYNNEI in the germline V gene. This CDR3 comprises 13 residues. J is TRBJ1-1 and V is TRBV2; D remains ambiguous. This sequence originates from a woman aged 45-59 years with active or convalescent COVID-19. The sequencing sample was made of peripheral blood. CDR3 protein: CASSVSPNTEAFF. Written as DNA, the CDR3 is TGTGCCAGCAGTGTATCTCCGAACACTGAAGCTTTCTTT.